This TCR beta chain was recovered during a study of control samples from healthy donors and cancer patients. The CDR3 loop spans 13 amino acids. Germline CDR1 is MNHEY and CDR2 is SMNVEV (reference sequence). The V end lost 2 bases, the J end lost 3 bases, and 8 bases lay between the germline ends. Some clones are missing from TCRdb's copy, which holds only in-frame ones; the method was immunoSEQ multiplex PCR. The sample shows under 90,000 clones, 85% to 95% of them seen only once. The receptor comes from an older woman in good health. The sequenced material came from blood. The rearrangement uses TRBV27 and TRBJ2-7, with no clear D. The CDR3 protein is CASSLGVNYEQYF. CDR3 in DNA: TGTGCCAGCAGTTTAGGGGTAAACTACGAGCAGTACTTC.